What follows are 19 T cell receptor beta chains derived from one specimen sequenced in a study of blood T cell repertoires in COVID-19. Measured with immunoSEQ multiplex PCR; TCRdb has only the in-frame clones, and not every one. The sample includes some 330,000 clones, roughly 89% of them seen just once. Sequencing was carried out using peripheral blood. The receptors here all came from a woman younger than 45 with COVID-19, enrolled during active disease.

The chain has TRBV30 and TRBJ2-2; D is possibly TRBD2 (5 bases). CDR1 GTSNPN and CDR2 SVGIG come from the germline V gene (reference sequence). The CDR3 spans 10 residues. The V end lost 7 bases, the J end lost 6 bases, and 6 bases lay between the germline ends. This chain's CDR3 is CAYGAGELFF. The CDR3 nucleotides read TGTGCCTACGGGGCCGGGGAGCTGTTTTTT.

This clone showed up just a few times. The CDR3 spells CASSQGGLYTEAFF. The DNA of the CDR3 is TGCGCCAGCAGCCAAGGTGGGCTATACACTGAAGCTTTCTTT. The chain joins TRBV4-3 to TRBJ1-1, with D unclear. The germline V gene has CDR1 LGHNA and CDR2 YSLEER. Trimming shortened V by 1 base and J by 3 bases, and 9 bases separated the two germline ends. This CDR3 region has 14 residues.

This chain links TRBV7-7 with TRBJ2-7, with a possible D match to TRBD1 (5 bases). In germline, CDR1 is SSHAT, CDR2 FNYEAQ (reference sequence). Trimming took off 4 bases at V and 0 bases at J, with 16 bases between the two ends. The CDR3 spans 16 residues. The CDR3 region has the DNA TGTGCCAGCAGCTGCCATCCAGGGCCATCCTCCTACGAGCAGTACTTC. This gives the protein CASSCHPGPSSYEQYF.

CDR3 DNA sequence: TGTGCCAGCAGGCCTAGCGGTATGCCAGAGACCCAGTACTTC. It encodes CASRPSGMPETQYF. This chain links TRBV27 with TRBJ2-5; TRBD2 agrees at 7 bases. The CDR3 covers 14 residues. V lost 6 bases to trimming and J lost 4 bases; unmatched junction nucleotides: 8. From germline, CDR1 is MNHEY and CDR2 SMNVEV (reference sequence).

The chain uses TRBV7-8 and TRBJ1-2; D gene uncertain. The CDR3 covers 13 residues. Germline assignment: CDR1 SGHVS and CDR2 FQNEAQ. V was clipped by 1 base and J by 4 bases, with 7 bases between them. The CDR3 protein is CASSLDFFYGYTF. CDR3 bases: TGTGCCAGCAGCTTAGACTTCTTCTATGGCTACACCTTC.

This chain uses TRBV9 with TRBJ2-5; TRBD1 matches at 10 bases. The CDR3 runs 17 residues. The germline V gene has CDR1 SGDLS and CDR2 YYNGEE. Losses at the gene ends were 0 bases for V and 4 bases for J; bases not matched to a gene: 9. CDR3 amino acids: CASSVGEGQGIGETQYF. CDR3 in DNA: TGTGCCAGCAGCGTAGGGGAGGGACAGGGGATTGGAGAGACCCAGTACTTC. The full variable domain, its missing parts supplied by reference TRBV9 and TRBJ2-5, is DSGVTQTPKHLITATGQRVTLRCSPRSGDLSVYWYQQSLDQGLQFLIQYYNGEERAKGNILERFSAQQFPDLHSELNLSSLELGDSALYFCASSVGEGQGIGETQYFGPGTRLLVL.

The chain combines TRBV4-1 with TRBJ2-3, with a possible D match to TRBD1 (5 bases). Trimming left V 3 bases short and J 3 bases short, with 16 bases between. The CDR3 extends over 16 amino acids. The germline V gene encodes CDR1 MGHRA and CDR2 YSYEKL. The CDR3 region has the DNA TGCGCCAGCAGCCAGGCTGGGGCCAGGAGAACAGATACGCAGTATTTT. It specifies CASSQAGARRTDTQYF.

Only one count was recorded for this clone. The rearrangement joins TRBV24-1 to TRBJ2-7; 7 nucleotides align to TRBD1. V gave up 9 bases and J gave up 5 bases; unmatched junction bases: 12. CDR1 and CDR2 from the germline V gene are KGHDR and SFDVKD. The CDR3 runs to 14 residues. CDR3 in amino acids: CATAAQTGSHEQYV. In nucleotides, the CDR3 is TGTGCCACCGCGGCCCAGACAGGGAGCCACGAGCAGTACGTC.

V usage is TRBV24-1 and J usage is TRBJ2-1; D possibly corresponds to TRBD2 (5 bases). The CDR3 totals 12 residues. Trimming took 5 bases from V and 7 from J, leaving 8 bases between them. Germline CDR1 reads KGHDR; CDR2 reads SFDVKD. For the CDR3, the DNA is TGTGCCACCAGTGGCGGGCTTAATGAGCAGTTCTTC. It codes for CATSGGLNEQFF.

The chain combines TRBV7-8 with TRBJ2-1; tentative D call: TRBD1 (5 bases). This CDR3 is built from 15 residues. Germline CDR1 SGHVS, CDR2 FQNEAQ. Trimming cost V 5 bases and J 3 bases, with 14 bases left between them. This CDR3 is CASSVTETHYNEQFF. CDR3 sequence (DNA): TGTGCCAGCAGCGTGACAGAAACACACTACAATGAGCAGTTCTTC.

V is TRBV5-6 and J is TRBJ1-6; maybe TRBD1 (5 bases). The CDR3 loop spans 15 amino acids. Trimming shortened V by 6 bases and J by 9 bases, and 19 bases separated the two germline ends. Per the germline V gene, CDR1 is SGHDT and CDR2 is YYEEEE. The chain's CDR3 is CASNLIRPRASPLHF. In DNA form, the CDR3 reads TGTGCCAGCAACCTAATACGGCCCAGGGCTTCACCCCTCCACTTT.

The V and J genes are TRBV3-1 (or the pseudogene TRBV3-2) and TRBJ1-1, with D unclear. Trimming removed 7 bases from V and 0 bases from J, with 9 bases in between. This CDR3 contains 13 residues. Per the germline V gene, CDR1 is LGHDT and CDR2 is YNNKEL (reference sequence). The CDR3 nucleotides read TGTGCCAGCACCCGAAGCATGAACACTGAAGCTTTCTTT. Protein: CASTRSMNTEAFF.

This clone was counted once. The V call is TRBV19, the J call TRBJ2-7; D may be TRBD2 (7 bases). CDR3 length: 16 amino acids. Looked up from germline, CDR1 is LNHDA and CDR2 is SQIVND (reference sequence). V was clipped by 7 bases and J by 6 bases, with 25 bases between them. CDR3 DNA: TGTGCCAGTACCGGGGTGGGCCTGGTCCGGGGGGCCGAGCAGTACGTC. Protein product: CASTGVGLVRGAEQYV.

This CDR3 is CASSEYRLTEAFF. The DNA of the CDR3 is TGTGCCAGTAGTGAATACAGGCTCACTGAAGCTTTCTTT. The chain recombines TRBV19 with TRBJ1-1; possibly TRBD1 for D (5 bases). The CDR3 is 13 amino acids. V shed 5 bases and J shed 4 bases, with 11 bases lying between them. Germline lookup yields CDR1 LNHDA and CDR2 SQIVND (reference sequence).

The chain has TRBV30 and TRBJ1-2; TRBD1 is a possible D gene (5 bases). V was clipped by 3 bases and J by 4 bases, with 27 bases between them. CDR1 is GTSNPN, CDR2 SVGIG, per germline (reference sequence). The CDR3 runs to 18 residues. The CDR3 DNA reads TGTGCCTGGAGAGGGTTAACTCCCTCACCCGGGGGTGTCTATGGCTACACCTTC. It is translated as CAWRGLTPSPGGVYGYTF.

The J gene is TRBJ1-3, the V gene TRBV27; TRBD1 matches 7 bases. The CDR3 loop spans 14 amino acids. The V and J ends lost 5 bases and 2 bases, in that order; junction bases with no gene match: 3. CDR1 and CDR2 (germline): MNHEY, SMNVEV (reference sequence). The CDR3 spells CASSVRGAGNTIYF. CDR3 nucleotides: TGTGCCAGCAGTGTCAGGGGGGCTGGAAACACCATATATTTT.

The chain is built from TRBV21-1 and TRBJ1-6. TRBV21-1 is tagged as a pseudogene. CDR3 length: 15 amino acids. This chain's CDR3 is CASSKVGGRDSPLHF. CDR3 bases: TGTGCCAGCAGCAAGGTAGGGGGGAGGGACTCACCCCTCCACTTT.

The J gene is TRBJ1-2, the V gene TRBV7-9, with D hard to call. V was trimmed by 3 bases and J by 2 bases, leaving 7 bases between them. CDR1 and CDR2 from the germline V gene are SEHNR and FQNEAQ (reference sequence). The CDR3 contains 13 residues. The CDR3 loop reads CASSFGENYGYTF. CDR3 bases: TGTGCCAGCAGCTTCGGGGAGAACTATGGCTACACCTTC.

The genes are TRBV2 and TRBJ1-5; D call uncertain. With 4 bases removed from V and 7 bases from J, the gap between germline ends came to 14 bases. CDR1 is SNHLY and CDR2 is FYNNEI in the germline V gene. There are 14 residues in the CDR3. The CDR3 nucleotides read TGTGCCAGCAGTGGAACAAGAGGTACACAGCCCCAGCATTTT. Its translation is CASSGTRGTQPQHF.